The 5 T cell receptor beta chains reported below all come from one sample, sequenced in a study of blood T cells in healthy people across ages. PCR was performed a second time for about 7 to 11 cycles using a sample-barcoded 5' primer and a J-beta primer mix. MiXCR, run by TCRdb on the 5' RACE reads, gives a single entry per CDR3 protein. The table includes some 690,000 distinct CDR3 sequences, roughly 20% detected once. The sample taken for sequencing was blood. The origin of the receptors is a man aged 70-80 years in good health.

V gene TRBV28 combines with J gene TRBJ1-4; 10 bases fit TRBD1. The length of the CDR3 is 16 residues. The trim removed 5 bases at V and 7 bases at J, leaving 10 bases unmatched. In germline, CDR1 is MDHEN, CDR2 SYDVKM. CDR3: CASSTRLTGGSEKLFF. In nucleotides, the CDR3 is TGTGCCAGCAGTACCCGCCTGACAGGGGGCTCTGAAAAACTGTTTTTT.

This clonotype has ten or more counts. CDR3 bases: TGTGCCAGCAGCTTGGACAGTTCCTACGAGCAGTACGTC. This gives the protein CASSLDSSYEQYV. This chain links TRBV11-3 with TRBJ2-7, with D possibly being TRBD1 (6 bases). The germline CDR1 and CDR2 sequences are SGHNT and YENEEA. Trimming took 3 bases from V and 1 from J, leaving 7 bases between them. The CDR3 length is 13 residues.

For this clonotype: This may be a read error: a much more frequent sequence differs by one nucleotide. J is TRBJ2-2 and V is TRBV7-8; tentative D call: TRBD2 (5 bases). The germline V and J ends were trimmed by 2 bases and 3 bases, with 10 bases remaining between them. The CDR3 loop spans 15 amino acids. The germline gives CDR1 SGHVS, CDR2 FQNEAQ. The CDR3 sequence is CASSLTGSHTGELFF. The CDR3 DNA follows: TGTGCCAGCAGCTTAACGGGGTCCCACACCGGGGAGCTGTTTTTT.

This clonotype occurred a few times. The chain joins TRBV9 to TRBJ1-2; tentatively, D is TRBD1 (6 bases). The germline V gene encodes CDR1 SGDLS and CDR2 YYNGEE. The CDR3 sequence is 13 residues long. Trimming shortened V by 6 bases and J by 5 bases, and 14 bases separated the two germline ends. CDR3 sequence (DNA): TGTGCCAGCACCCAACTTGGACAGTATGGCTACACCTTC. It is translated as CASTQLGQYGYTF. Using reference TRBV9 and TRBJ1-2 for the parts outside the CDR3, the full variable domain is DSGVTQTPKHLITATGQRVTLRCSPRSGDLSVYWYQQSLDQGLQFLIQYYNGEERAKGNILERFSAQQFPDLHSELNLSSLELGDSALYFCASTQLGQYGYTFGSGTRLTVV.

Many counts were recorded for this clonotype. The V gene is TRBV20-1, the J gene TRBJ2-3, with D hard to call. V shed 3 bases and J shed 1 base, with 11 bases lying between them. Germline V gene data show CDR1 as DFQATT and CDR2 as SNEGSKA (reference sequence). The CDR3 is made up of 14 amino acids. The CDR3 sequence is CSASGSWGTDTQYF. CDR3 DNA sequence: TGCAGTGCTAGTGGCTCCTGGGGCACAGATACGCAGTATTTT.